This T cell receptor beta chain derives from a study of T cell clonality in common variable immunodeficiency. Whole-study findings and limits: TCRbeta clonality was increased in CVID versus healthy controls.

Profiled with immunoSEQ multiplex PCR; TCRdb holds only in-frame clones, not every one. The record shows tens of thousands of clones for this sample, with no singletons present. In its sample, this clone was seen a few times. Its specificity is not known. The CDR3 goes on 3 residues after the read ends, and that part is filled in from the germline J gene. This CDR3 is built from 13 residues. Germline loops: CDR1 GTSNPN, CDR2 SVGIG (reference sequence). Each donor provided about 5 to 8 ml of heparinized whole blood. The source is a person between 18 and 75 years old in good health. The chain carries TRBV30 and TRBJ1-2; D unresolved. Sequencing was carried out using peripheral blood mononuclear cells. Incomplete CDR3 DNA: TGTGCCTGGAGTGTTAGGCAGGTTTCCGAC. Translating gives CAWSVRQVSD. The whole CDR3 is CAWSVRQVSDYTF. The full variable domain, in which reference TRBV30 and TRBJ1-2 provide the parts outside the CDR3, is SQTIHQWPATLVQPVGSPLSLECTVEGTSNPNLYWYRQAAGRGLQLLFYSVGIGQISSEVPQNLSASRPQDRQFILSSKKLLLSDSGFYLCAWSVRQVSDYTFGSGTRLTVV.